This is a list of T cell receptor beta chains from one sample in a study of blood T cell repertoires in COVID-19. Repertoires were generated with immunoSEQ multiplex PCR, while TCRdb's copy carries only in-frame clones and drops some. The table records about 300,000 clones, 70% to 90% of them present only once. Sequencing was carried out using PBMCs or T cells enriched from blood (not recorded which). These TCRs come from a man younger than 40 who had recovered from COVID-19. The CDR3 runs from the conserved cysteine through the conserved F or W. Fields, in order: clone size, CDR3 length, J gene, D gene, V gene, CDR3 protein, CDR3 DNA. The D gene is left open where the match is weak. For some rows the clone size is stated as once, few or many, or as a class when expanded; others skip it.

clone size: .; CDR3 length: 13; J gene: TRBJ2-6; D gene: .; V gene: TRBV5-4; CDR3 protein: CASSLSGANVLTF; CDR3 DNA: TGTGCCAGCAGCCTGTCCGGGGCCAACGTCCTGACTTTC
clone size: .; CDR3 length: 13; J gene: TRBJ1-5; D gene: .; V gene: TRBV29-1; CDR3 protein: CSVEGQVGQPQHF; CDR3 DNA: TGCAGCGTTGAAGGCCAGGTGGGTCAGCCCCAGCATTTT
clone size: .; CDR3 length: 19; J gene: TRBJ2-6; D gene: TRBD1; V gene: TRBV18; CDR3 protein: CASSRFTGQAVSGANVLTF; CDR3 DNA: TGTGCCAGCTCACGCTTTACGGGACAGGCCGTCTCTGGGGCCAACGTCCTGACTTTC
clone size: .; CDR3 length: 15; J gene: TRBJ2-3; D gene: .; V gene: TRBV2; CDR3 protein: CASSGNSGSTDTQYF; CDR3 DNA: TGTGCCAGCAGTGGGAATAGCGGCAGCACAGATACGCAGTATTTT
clone size: .; CDR3 length: 17; J gene: TRBJ2-2; D gene: .; V gene: TRBV15; CDR3 protein: CATSRDWGETNTGELFF; CDR3 DNA: TGTGCCACCAGCAGAGATTGGGGGGAGACGAACACCGGGGAGCTGTTTTTT
clone size: .; CDR3 length: 15; J gene: TRBJ1-6; D gene: TRBD1; V gene: TRBV3-1/TRBV3-2; CDR3 protein: CASSQVTGQDSPLHF; CDR3 DNA: TGTGCCAGCAGCCAAGTGACAGGGCAGGATTCACCCCTCCACTTT
clone size: .; CDR3 length: 15; J gene: TRBJ1-3; D gene: .; V gene: TRBV7-2; CDR3 protein: CASSLAWQGGNTIYF; CDR3 DNA: TGTGCCAGCAGCTTAGCTTGGCAGGGTGGAAACACCATATATTTT
clone size: .; CDR3 length: 15; J gene: TRBJ2-7; D gene: TRBD1; V gene: TRBV10-2; CDR3 protein: CASSATGTGAYEQYF; CDR3 DNA: TGCGCCAGCAGTGCGACCGGGACAGGGGCCTACGAGCAGTACTTC
clone size: .; CDR3 length: 15; J gene: TRBJ2-2; D gene: TRBD2; V gene: TRBV11-2; CDR3 protein: CASSTLAGGSGELFF; CDR3 DNA: TGTGCCAGCAGCACACTAGCGGGGGGTTCCGGGGAGCTGTTTTTT
clone size: .; CDR3 length: 17; J gene: TRBJ2-1; D gene: TRBD2; V gene: TRBV2; CDR3 protein: CASSDLSSGSSYNEQFF; CDR3 DNA: TGTGCCAGCAGTGACCTCTCTAGCGGGAGCTCCTACAATGAGCAGTTCTTC
clone size: .; CDR3 length: 16; J gene: TRBJ2-5; D gene: .; V gene: TRBV5-1; CDR3 protein: CASSSGSGQPGETQYF; CDR3 DNA: TGCGCCAGCAGCTCGGGATCTGGGCAACCCGGCGAGACCCAGTACTTC
clone size: .; CDR3 length: 13; J gene: TRBJ2-1; D gene: .; V gene: TRBV30; CDR3 protein: CAWRLARDNEQFF; CDR3 DNA: TGTGCCTGGAGACTAGCTAGGGACAATGAGCAGTTCTTC
clone size: .; CDR3 length: 15; J gene: TRBJ2-2; D gene: TRBD1; V gene: TRBV7-2; CDR3 protein: CASSPGQGGTGELFF; CDR3 DNA: TGTGCCAGCAGCCCGGGACAGGGCGGCACCGGGGAGCTGTTTTTT
clone size: .; CDR3 length: 16; J gene: TRBJ1-2; D gene: .; V gene: TRBV7-9; CDR3 protein: CASSLGLVASNYGYTF; CDR3 DNA: TGTGCCAGCAGCCTTGGACTGGTAGCTTCCAACTATGGCTACACCTTC
clone size: .; CDR3 length: 14; J gene: TRBJ2-4; D gene: .; V gene: TRBV23-1; CDR3 protein: CASKAGPSKNIQYF; CDR3 DNA: TGCGCCAGCAAGGCAGGGCCGTCCAAAAACATTCAGTACTTC
clone size: .; CDR3 length: 15; J gene: TRBJ1-4; D gene: .; V gene: TRBV27; CDR3 protein: CASSLDGGAKEKLFF; CDR3 DNA: TGTGCCAGCAGTTTAGACGGGGGGGCGAAGGAAAAACTGTTTTTT
clone size: .; CDR3 length: 15; J gene: TRBJ2-3; D gene: TRBD1; V gene: TRBV10-1; CDR3 protein: CASSYGTGGSDTQYF; CDR3 DNA: TGCGCCAGCAGTTACGGGACAGGGGGGTCAGATACGCAGTATTTT
clone size: .; CDR3 length: 17; J gene: TRBJ2-2; D gene: TRBD2; V gene: TRBV4-1; CDR3 protein: CASSQDWRGVGTGELFF; CDR3 DNA: TGCGCCAGCAGCCAAGATTGGCGGGGGGTGGGCACCGGGGAGCTGTTTTTT
clone size: .; CDR3 length: 14; J gene: TRBJ1-2; D gene: .; V gene: TRBV2; CDR3 protein: CASSDQGIVYGYTF; CDR3 DNA: TGTGCCAGCAGTGATCAGGGGATTGTTTATGGCTACACCTTC
clone size: once; CDR3 length: 16; J gene: TRBJ2-5; D gene: .; V gene: TRBV5-1; CDR3 protein: CASSGVEGRSQETQYF; CDR3 DNA: TGCGCCAGCAGCGGGGTTGAAGGGAGATCCCAAGAGACCCAGTACTTC
clone size: few; CDR3 length: 16; J gene: TRBJ2-7; D gene: .; V gene: TRBV5-6; CDR3 protein: CASSLFTPHRPYEQYF; CDR3 DNA: TGTGCCAGCAGCTTGTTTACACCACATCGCCCCTACGAGCAGTACTTC
clone size: .; CDR3 length: 14; J gene: TRBJ2-5; D gene: .; V gene: TRBV7-2; CDR3 protein: CASSPTRGWETQYF; CDR3 DNA: TGTGCCAGCAGCCCGACTAGGGGTTGGGAGACCCAGTACTTC
clone size: few; CDR3 length: 14; J gene: TRBJ2-5; D gene: .; V gene: TRBV4-1; CDR3 protein: CASSQELSGGTQYF; CDR3 DNA: TGCGCCAGCAGCCAAGAATTGAGTGGCGGGACCCAGTACTTC
clone size: .; CDR3 length: 15; J gene: TRBJ2-1; D gene: .; V gene: TRBV11-2; CDR3 protein: CASSLVYGRDNEQFF; CDR3 DNA: TGTGCCAGCAGCTTAGTGTACGGGAGAGACAATGAGCAGTTCTTC
clone size: .; CDR3 length: 18; J gene: TRBJ1-4; D gene: TRBD1; V gene: TRBV28; CDR3 protein: CASSLSRTGRRSNEKLFF; CDR3 DNA: TGTGCCAGCAGTTTATCCCGGACAGGGAGGAGGTCTAATGAAAAACTGTTTTTT
clone size: .; CDR3 length: 13; J gene: TRBJ1-1; D gene: .; V gene: TRBV30; CDR3 protein: CAYSSTENTEAFF; CDR3 DNA: TGTGCCTATTCCTCGACAGAGAACACTGAAGCTTTCTTT
clone size: .; CDR3 length: 16; J gene: TRBJ2-7; D gene: TRBD1; V gene: TRBV28; CDR3 protein: CASSFSPGDRYYEQYF; CDR3 DNA: TGTGCCAGCAGTTTTTCCCCCGGGGACAGATACTACGAGCAGTACTTC
clone size: .; CDR3 length: 14; J gene: TRBJ1-5; D gene: .; V gene: TRBV7-9; CDR3 protein: CASSLTTGNQPQHF; CDR3 DNA: TGTGCCAGCAGCTTAACGACAGGCAATCAGCCCCAGCATTTT
clone size: .; CDR3 length: 15; J gene: TRBJ1-2; D gene: .; V gene: TRBV2; CDR3 protein: CASKPAGGRFYGYTF; CDR3 DNA: TGTGCCAGCAAGCCAGCCGGAGGCAGGTTCTATGGCTACACCTTC
clone size: .; CDR3 length: 16; J gene: TRBJ1-6; D gene: TRBD1; V gene: TRBV27; CDR3 protein: CASSEDRGRMNSPLHF; CDR3 DNA: TGTGCCAGCAGTGAGGACAGGGGGCGCATGAATTCACCCCTCCACTTT
clone size: .; CDR3 length: 15; J gene: TRBJ2-1; D gene: TRBD2; V gene: TRBV18; CDR3 protein: CASSPGLAGVDEQFF; CDR3 DNA: TGTGCCAGCTCACCGGGACTAGCGGGAGTCGATGAGCAGTTCTTC
clone size: .; CDR3 length: 14; J gene: TRBJ1-2; D gene: TRBD1; V gene: TRBV7-9; CDR3 protein: CASSLAQGIYGYTF; CDR3 DNA: TGTGCCAGCAGCTTGGCACAGGGGATCTATGGCTACACCTTC